A single sample is the source of the 14 T cell receptor beta chains below, sequenced in a study of blood T cells in healthy people across ages. The second PCR ran about 6 to 11 cycles with a sample-barcoded 5' primer and J-beta primers. TCRdb re-derived calls from the 5' RACE reads in MiXCR, one entry per CDR3 protein. The sample lists fewer than 950,000 distinct CDR3 sequences, under 40% seen once, with 10% to 15% in the top ten. Sample: blood. The receptor source for this set is a man younger than 30 in good health.

This clonotype was counted a single time. CDR3 nucleotides: TGTGCCAGCATTTTGTCCTACAATGAGCAGTTCTTC. It yields the protein CASILSYNEQFF. The J gene is TRBJ2-1, the V gene TRBV12-3 or TRBV12-4, with D hard to call. V lost 7 bases and J lost 1, with 5 bases in between. This CDR3 region has 12 residues.

The J gene is TRBJ1-2, the V gene TRBV12-3 or TRBV12-4, with 9 bases that match TRBD1. The CDR3 length is 15 residues. V shed 6 bases and J 4 bases; nucleotides not matched to a gene: 9. DNA for the CDR3: TGTGCCAGCAGCCGGGGGGGGACAGGGCTCTATGGCTACACCTTC. This sequence encodes CASSRGGTGLYGYTF.

V gene TRBV5-1 combines with J gene TRBJ2-1; 8 positions agree with TRBD2. The trim removed 4 bases at V and 4 bases at J, leaving 10 bases unmatched. Germline V lookup: CDR1 SGHRS, CDR2 YFSETQ. The CDR3 is 16 amino acids. CDR3 in amino acids: CASSTIAGRFYNEQFF. In nucleotides, the CDR3 is TGCGCCAGCAGCACAATAGCGGGACGTTTTTACAATGAGCAGTTCTTC.

The CDR3 DNA sequence: TGTGCCAGCGCGGGGGGGCAGGAGACCCAGTTCTTC. Translation: CASAGGQETQFF. J is TRBJ2-1 and V is TRBV25-1, with 9 bases matching TRBD2. The V gene end was trimmed by 8 bases and the J gene end by 13 bases; junction bases not matched to a gene: 9. CDR3 length equals 12 residues. Germline values: CDR1 MGHDK, CDR2 SYGVNS.

This clonotype was detected ten times or more. The rearrangement uses TRBV7-2 and TRBJ2-5; TRBD1 aligns across 7 bases. V gave up 4 bases and J gave up 0 bases; unmatched junction bases: 2. CDR1 is SGHTA, CDR2 FQGNSA, per germline. CDR3 length: 14 residues. CDR3 protein: CASSSQGYQETQYF. The CDR3, as DNA: TGTGCCAGCAGCTCACAGGGGTACCAAGAGACCCAGTACTTC.

This chain connects TRBV5-5 to TRBJ1-5; 9 bases agree with TRBD1. This CDR3 has 15 amino acids. J gave up 6 bases and V 4 bases, and 8 bases lay outside the gene matches. Looked up from germline, CDR1 is SGHKS and CDR2 is YYEKEE (reference sequence). CDR3 DNA sequence: TGTGCCAGCAGCCCCGACAGGGGGGCAGGTCAGCCCCAGCATTTT. Protein sequence: CASSPDRGAGQPQHF.

The V and J genes are TRBV11-2 and TRBJ2-1; D possibly corresponds to TRBD1 (5 bases). Per germline, CDR1 SGHAT and CDR2 FQNNGV. Trimming took 2 bases from V and 10 from J, leaving 15 bases between them. The CDR3 runs to 14 residues. CDR3: CASSLRPQGSEQFF. Here the CDR3 DNA reads TGTGCCAGCAGCTTACGTCCCCAGGGAAGCGAGCAGTTCTTC.

This clonotype was recorded at least ten times. The chain recombines TRBV20-1 with TRBJ2-7; 7 bases fit TRBD2. From germline, CDR1 is DFQATT and CDR2 SNEGSKA (reference sequence). The CDR3 is made up of 14 amino acids. V dropped 1 base and J dropped 4; count of bases not matched to a gene: 7. In DNA, the CDR3 is TGCAGTGCTAGAGGGAATAGCGGGCCTTACGAGCAGTACTTC. This translates into CSARGNSGPYEQYF.

A remark on this clonotype: Given a much more abundant clone one base away, this may be a read error. The chain employs TRBV18 and TRBJ2-7; 7 bases fit TRBD1. J gave up 6 bases and V 8 bases, and 16 bases lay outside the gene matches. The germline gives CDR1 KGHSH, CDR2 LQKENI. This CDR3 region has 15 residues. The CDR3 loop reads CASPPTDRVISEQYF. The DNA for the CDR3 is TGTGCCAGCCCCCCTACTGACAGGGTCATCTCCGAGCAGTACTTC.

About this clonotype: A single base separates this from a much larger clone, so it may be a read error. The CDR3 spells CSVGGGEDQETQYF. The CDR3 coding sequence is TGCAGCGTTGGAGGTGGCGAGGACCAAGAGACCCAGTACTTC. J is TRBJ2-5 and V is TRBV29-1; D is undetermined. This CDR3 spans 14 amino acids. CDR1 and CDR2 (germline): SQVTM, ANQGSEA. Trimming left V 4 bases short and J 0 bases short, with 12 bases between.

This clonotype was seen a handful of times. The chain has TRBV25-1 and TRBJ2-3; 10 positions agree with TRBD1. The CDR3 consists of 16 residues. V shed 6 bases and J 2 bases; nucleotides not matched to a gene: 8. Germline CDR1 is MGHDK and CDR2 is SYGVNS. CDR3 sequence (DNA): TGTGCCAGCAGCGATCCGACAGGGGGCGACACAGATACGCAGTATTTT. Translating it yields CASSDPTGGDTDTQYF.

The V gene is TRBV3-1, the J gene TRBJ2-3; 8 bases agree with TRBD2. After removal of 1 base from V and 1 base from J, the junction contained 7 bases not matched to a gene. Germline-derived CDR1 and CDR2 are LGHDT and YNNKEL (reference sequence). CDR3 length: 17 amino acids. The CDR3 protein is CASSQGVVAGRTDTQYF. For the CDR3, the DNA is TGTGCCAGCAGCCAAGGGGTAGTAGCGGGGCGCACAGATACGCAGTATTTT.

The sample holds many counts of this clonotype. The V call is TRBV7-2, the J call TRBJ1-2; 8 bases match TRBD1. CDR1 and CDR2 (germline): SGHTA, FQGNSA. Trimming took 4 bases from V and 8 from J; bases not matched to a gene: 6. The CDR3 spans 13 residues. This CDR3 reads CASSSRTGYGYTF. The DNA of the CDR3 is TGTGCCAGCAGCTCAAGGACAGGGTACGGCTACACCTTC.

This clonotype was counted at least ten times. This chain connects TRBV12-3 or TRBV12-4 to TRBJ2-5, with D uncertain. V shed 6 bases and J shed 5 bases, with 7 bases lying between them. The length of the CDR3 is 11 residues. The DNA for the CDR3 is TGTGCCAGCAGCCGACGGGAGACCCAGTACTTC. It yields the protein CASSRRETQYF.